The 3 T cell receptor beta chains below were found in one sample sequenced in a study of blood T cell repertoires in COVID-19. TCRdb's table, derived via immunoSEQ multiplex PCR, lists solely in-frame clones and lacks some. The sample has about 380,000 clones, nearly 90% seen once. Specimen: peripheral blood. These receptors all stem from a man aged 18 to 29 with active or convalescent COVID-19.

J is TRBJ2-7 and V is TRBV25-1; 8 nucleotides match TRBD2. J lost 5 bases, V lost 7 bases, and 10 bases had no gene match. CDR3 length: 14 amino acids. CDR1 is MGHDK, CDR2 SYGVNS, per germline. The CDR3 DNA follows: TGTGCCAGCAAGGGTGCGGGAGGTTTGCACGAGCAGTACTTC. Translated: CASKGAGGLHEQYF.

This clone was picked up one time. The genes are TRBV24-1 and TRBJ1-2, with 8 bases identical to TRBD1. This CDR3 is built from 16 residues. J gave up 6 bases and V 4 bases, and 12 bases lay outside the gene matches. CDR1 KGHDR and CDR2 SFDVKD come from the germline V gene. CDR3 sequence reads: CATSDRGDRMRDGYTF. CDR3 sequence (DNA): TGTGCCACCAGTGACCGGGGGGACAGGATGAGGGATGGCTACACCTTC.

The chain has TRBV4-1 and TRBJ1-5, with 9 nucleotides matching TRBD1. The V gene end was trimmed by 5 bases and the J gene end by 2 bases; junction bases not matched to a gene: 10. CDR3 length: 17 amino acids. Germline CDR1 and CDR2: MGHRA and YSYEKL. CDR3 DNA: TGCGCCAGCAGCGCCGTTGAACAGGGGGCAGGCAATCAGCCCCAGCATTTT. It is translated as CASSAVEQGAGNQPQHF.